These T cell receptor beta chains were read from a single sample in a study of OX40 agonist ivuxolimab in advanced cancers. Libraries were prepared by immunoSEQ multiplex PCR; TCRdb keeps only in-frame clonotypes and omits some of them. The profile shows about 23,000 clones, around 79% of them singletons. The sample here was CD4+ or CD8+ T cells sorted from blood, taken in a trial of the OX40 agonist ivuxolimab. The receptor source for this set is an adult with an advanced solid tumor such as melanoma, head and neck, liver or kidney cancer. Each CDR3 is given with its conserved first and last residue. D genes are given only for firm matches. A row's size may be missing; if present it is once, few, many or a size class.

>TRBJ2-7|NA|TRBD1|TRBV28
TGTGCCAGCAGGCCGGGACAGGTCTCCTACGAGCAGTACTTC
CASRPGQVSYEQYF
>TRBJ1-5|NA|TRBD1|TRBV6-6
TGTGCCAGCAGTCCTGGACAGGGTGATAGCAATCAGCCCCAGCATTTT
CASSPGQGDSNQPQHF
>TRBJ1-1|NA|NA|TRBV4-2
TGTGCCAGCAGCCAAGAGGGGAGGACTGGTAGGTCCGCTGAAGCTTTCTTT
CASSQEGRTGRSAEAFF
>TRBJ1-4|NA|NA|TRBV30
TGTGCCTGGAGTGGAAATGAAAAACTGTTTTTT
CAWSGNEKLFF
>TRBJ2-2|NA|TRBD2|TRBV6-6
TGTGCCAGCAGTTACTCTAGCGGGGGGGCGGCCGGGGAGCTGTTTTTT
CASSYSSGGAAGELFF
>TRBJ2-7|NA|NA|TRBV19
TGTGCCAGTAGTAGGGCGGGACAGAGCTCCTACGAGCAGTACTTC
CASSRAGQSSYEQYF
>TRBJ1-2|few|TRBD1|TRBV28
TGTGCCAGCAGTTCCGTCCGCCAGGGGGCGGGCTATGGCTACACCTTC
CASSSVRQGAGYGYTF
>TRBJ2-7|NA|TRBD1|TRBV28
TGTGCCAGCAGTACCTCGGGACAGCCCTACGAGCAGTACTTC
CASSTSGQPYEQYF
>TRBJ1-2|once|TRBD1|TRBV7-2
TGTGCCAGCAGCTTAGCCTTCAGGGGGAATAACTATGGCTACACCTTC
CASSLAFRGNNYGYTF
>TRBJ1-5|NA|NA|TRBV4-1
TGCGCCAGCAGCCAAGGGAGAGGACTCCGTAGCAATCAGCCCCAGCATTTT
CASSQGRGLRSNQPQHF